The following is a TCR beta chain sequence with its context. The sample comes from a study of control samples from healthy donors and cancer patients. Data came from immunoSEQ multiplex PCR; TCRdb stores just in-frame clones and leaves some out. Of just under 100,000 clones detected, more than 85% appear once; the ten largest clones hold approximately 8%. The germline V gene has CDR1 SNHLY and CDR2 FYNNEI. The germline V and J ends were trimmed by 6 bases and 0 bases, with 11 bases remaining between them. CDR3 length: 14 residues. What was sequenced was blood. This rearrangement joins TRBV2 to TRBJ1-1; D is unresolved. The origin of this receptor is a young man in good health. For the CDR3, the DNA is TGTGCCAGCAGAATACAGACCATGAACACTGAAGCTTTCTTT. This codes for CASRIQTMNTEAFF.